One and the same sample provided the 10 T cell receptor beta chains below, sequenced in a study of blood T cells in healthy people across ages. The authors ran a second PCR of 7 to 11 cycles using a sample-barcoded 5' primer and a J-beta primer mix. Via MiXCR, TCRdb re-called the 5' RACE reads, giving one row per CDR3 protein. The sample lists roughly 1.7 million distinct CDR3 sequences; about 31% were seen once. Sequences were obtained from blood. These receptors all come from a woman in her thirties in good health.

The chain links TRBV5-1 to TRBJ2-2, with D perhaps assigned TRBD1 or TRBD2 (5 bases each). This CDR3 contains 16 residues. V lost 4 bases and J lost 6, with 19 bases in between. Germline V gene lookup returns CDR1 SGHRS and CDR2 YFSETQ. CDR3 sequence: CASSVTGTYGPGELFF. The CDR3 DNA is TGCGCCAGCAGCGTAACCGGGACCTACGGCCCCGGGGAGCTGTTTTTT.

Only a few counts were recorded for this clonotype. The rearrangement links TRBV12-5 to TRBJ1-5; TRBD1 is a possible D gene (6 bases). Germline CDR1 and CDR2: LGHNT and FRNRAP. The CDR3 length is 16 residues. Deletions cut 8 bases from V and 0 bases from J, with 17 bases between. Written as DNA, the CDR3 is TGTGCTAGTCCGGGACACCCAAATTATAGCAATCAGCCCCAGCATTTT. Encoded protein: CASPGHPNYSNQPQHF.

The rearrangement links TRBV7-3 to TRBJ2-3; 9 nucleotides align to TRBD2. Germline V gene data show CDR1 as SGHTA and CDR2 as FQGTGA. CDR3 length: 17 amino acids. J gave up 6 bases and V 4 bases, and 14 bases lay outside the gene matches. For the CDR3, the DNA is TGTGCCAGCAGCTCTAGGGCGACTAGCGGAGGGGAGGATACGCAGTATTTT. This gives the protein CASSSRATSGGEDTQYF.

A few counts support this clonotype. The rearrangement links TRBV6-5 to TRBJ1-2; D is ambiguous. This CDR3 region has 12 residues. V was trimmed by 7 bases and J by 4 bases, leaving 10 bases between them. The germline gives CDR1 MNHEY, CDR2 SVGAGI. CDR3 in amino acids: CASKSGPYGYTF. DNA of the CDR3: TGTGCCAGCAAAAGTGGTCCCTATGGCTACACCTTC.

In DNA, the CDR3 is TGCGCCAGCAGCTTCCAAGGGGTCACTGAAGCTTTCTTT. It yields the protein CASSFQGVTEAFF. The J gene is TRBJ1-1, the V gene TRBV5-1; a weak D match, TRBD1 (5 bases). Germline assignment: CDR1 SGHRS and CDR2 YFSETQ. Trimming cost V 2 bases and J 4 bases, with 9 bases left between them. CDR3 length: 13 residues.

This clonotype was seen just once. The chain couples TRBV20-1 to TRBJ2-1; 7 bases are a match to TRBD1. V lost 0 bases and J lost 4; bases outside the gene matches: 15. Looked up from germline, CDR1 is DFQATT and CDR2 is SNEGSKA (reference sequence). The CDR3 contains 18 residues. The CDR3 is CSARDPAVGYRGYNEQFF. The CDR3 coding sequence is TGCAGTGCTAGAGATCCGGCTGTGGGGTACAGGGGATACAATGAGCAGTTCTTC.

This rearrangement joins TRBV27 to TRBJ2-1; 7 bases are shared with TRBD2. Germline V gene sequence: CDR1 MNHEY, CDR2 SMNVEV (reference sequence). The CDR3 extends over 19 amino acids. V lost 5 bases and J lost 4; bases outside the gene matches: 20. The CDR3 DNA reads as TGTGCCAGCAGTCAATTAACTAGCGAGTCCTATTTAGTGTACAATGAGCAGTTCTTC. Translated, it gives CASSQLTSESYLVYNEQFF.

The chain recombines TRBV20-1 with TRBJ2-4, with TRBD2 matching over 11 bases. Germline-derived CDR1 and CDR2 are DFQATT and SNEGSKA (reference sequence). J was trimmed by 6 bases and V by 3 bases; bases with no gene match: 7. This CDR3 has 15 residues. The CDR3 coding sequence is TGCAGTGCTAGCCTGACTAGCGGGAAGGGAAACATTCAGTACTTC. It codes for CSASLTSGKGNIQYF.

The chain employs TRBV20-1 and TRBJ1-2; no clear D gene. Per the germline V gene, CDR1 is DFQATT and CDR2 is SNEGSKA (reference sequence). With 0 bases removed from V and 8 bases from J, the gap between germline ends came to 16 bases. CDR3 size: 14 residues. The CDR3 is CSARELHYISGYTF. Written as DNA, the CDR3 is TGCAGTGCTAGAGAGCTTCATTATATATCGGGCTACACCTTC.

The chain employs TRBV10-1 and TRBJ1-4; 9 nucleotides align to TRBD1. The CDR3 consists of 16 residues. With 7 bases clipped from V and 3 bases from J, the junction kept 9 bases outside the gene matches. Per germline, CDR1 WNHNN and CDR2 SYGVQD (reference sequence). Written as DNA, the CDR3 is TGCGCCAGCAAACAGGGGGCACTTTTTGCTAATGAAAAACTGTTTTTT. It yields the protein CASKQGALFANEKLFF.